The next 25 T cell receptor beta chains were all read from a single sample in a study of T cells expressing NK-cell markers. Reprocessing the 5' RACE reads, TCRdb reports a single entry for every CDR3 protein and omits DNA. This sample's table reports about 440,000 distinct CDR3 sequences. The source material was blood T cells: a sorted CD56 or NKG2C T cell subset, CD4+ or CD8+ T cells, or bulk PBMC T cells (not recorded which). Receptors originate from a woman aged 18-70 years in good health.

This rearrangement joins TRBV11-2 to TRBJ2-1. Germline V CDR1 and CDR2: SGHAT, FQNNGV. This CDR3 has 16 residues. CDR3 protein: CASSLVPVDAYNEQFF.

This sequence joins TRBV2 and TRBJ2-5; TCRdb lists TRBD1, though no DNA is available to test this call. The CDR3 is 15 residues long. Germline V lookup: CDR1 SNHLY, CDR2 FYNNEI. CDR3 in amino acids: CASSEGGQGKETQYF.

The genes are TRBV29-1 and TRBJ2-1. Germline values: CDR1 SQVTM, CDR2 ANQGSEA. CDR3 length: 12 residues. CDR3 loop: CSVDRTYNEQFF.

This chain links TRBV20-1 with TRBJ2-3; TCRdb's assignment of TRBD1 cannot be checked, as there is no DNA. Germline-derived CDR1 and CDR2 are DFQATT and SNEGSKA (reference sequence). The CDR3 has 16 amino acids. This CDR3 reads CSARKSSGAMADTQYF.

The chain uses TRBV29-1 and TRBJ2-7; with no DNA, the TCRdb D assignment of TRBD2 cannot be verified. The CDR3 is 12 amino acids. The germline gives CDR1 SQVTM, CDR2 ANQGSEA. CDR3 loop: CSVGLAYNEQYF.

The CDR3 spells CAWSVLGGGETQYF. The chain links TRBV30 to TRBJ2-5; TCRdb's D call, TRBD2, is unchecked because there is no DNA. The CDR3 contains 14 residues. Germline CDR1 GTSNPN, CDR2 SVGIG (reference sequence).

This chain links TRBV5-1 with TRBJ2-2; no DNA is available, so the TRBD1 call from TCRdb remains unchecked. This CDR3 region has 16 residues. CDR1 and CDR2 (germline): SGHRS, YFSETQ. The CDR3 region is CASSSTGGRNTGEPFF.

The V call is TRBV11-1, the J call TRBJ2-3; there is no DNA to check the TCRdb D call of TRBD1. CDR3 length: 18 amino acids. CDR1 and CDR2 from the germline V gene are SGHAT and FQDESV (reference sequence). This CDR3 reads CASSNTRGGGLASDTQYF. Full variable domain (outside the CDR3, taken from reference TRBV11-1 and TRBJ2-3): EAEVAQSPRYKITEKSQAVAFWCDPISGHATLYWYRQILGQGPELLVQFQDESVVDDSQLPKDRFSAERLKGVDSTLKIQPAELGDSAMYLCASSNTRGGGLASDTQYFGPGTRLTVL.

The chain combines TRBV12-3 or TRBV12-4 with TRBJ1-3; TCRdb's D gene call, TRBD1, goes unchecked for lack of DNA. The CDR3 spans 15 residues. CDR3 sequence reads: CASTGTPSSGNTIYF.

This rearrangement joins TRBV6-1 to TRBJ2-1; TCRdb indicates TRBD1, and absent DNA this call remains unverified. Germline CDR1 is MNHNS and CDR2 is SASEGT. The CDR3 is 14 amino acids. The CDR3 sequence is CASSRTGPRDEQFF.

The chain couples TRBV10-2 to TRBJ2-7; TCRdb's D gene call, TRBD1, goes unchecked for lack of DNA. From germline, CDR1 is WSHSY and CDR2 SAAADI. The CDR3 length is 14 residues. CDR3 loop: CASSEGTGAYEQYF.

V is TRBV4-3 and J is TRBJ2-3; no DNA is available, so the TRBD1 call from TCRdb remains unchecked. The length of the CDR3 is 17 residues. Germline CDR1 is LGHNA and CDR2 is YSLEER. CDR3 residues: CASSHEQGKGNTDTQYF.

This rearrangement joins TRBV7-9 to TRBJ2-7. This CDR3 comprises 17 residues. Germline loops: CDR1 SEHNR, CDR2 FQNEAQ (reference sequence). The CDR3 region is CASSLDEMIGRAYEQYF.

The chain carries TRBV20-1 and TRBJ2-1. The CDR3 is 14 amino acids. Per the germline V gene, CDR1 is DFQATT and CDR2 is SNEGSKA (reference sequence). CDR3: CSARERGNYNEQFF.

This rearrangement joins TRBV7-9 to TRBJ2-2; without DNA, the TCRdb call of TRBD1 cannot be checked. The CDR3 length is 16 residues. Per germline, CDR1 SEHNR and CDR2 FQNEAQ (reference sequence). CDR3 loop: CASRTPLRTNTGELFF.

This rearrangement joins TRBV7-6 to TRBJ1-1; TCRdb's D call, TRBD1, is unchecked because there is no DNA. Germline assignment: CDR1 SGHVS and CDR2 FNYEAQ. The CDR3 runs 14 residues. The CDR3 reads CASSLGGHPTEAFF.

J is TRBJ2-3 and V is TRBV24-1; TCRdb calls TRBD1, which cannot be checked without DNA. The CDR3 consists of 22 residues. Germline V gene data show CDR1 as KGHDR and CDR2 as SFDVKD. The CDR3 sequence is CATSDLPQPGQGALLATDTQYF.

This chain connects TRBV20-1 to TRBJ2-3. CDR1 and CDR2 (germline): DFQATT, SNEGSKA (reference sequence). The CDR3 length is 15 residues. This CDR3 is CSARDPRQSTDTQYF.

The chain employs TRBV18 and TRBJ1-5; absent DNA, TCRdb's TRBD1 call cannot be checked. The CDR3 sequence is 15 residues long. Germline V gives CDR1 KGHSH, CDR2 LQKENI. CDR3 region: CASSSQGTGNQPQHF.

This sequence joins TRBV7-6 and TRBJ2-1; TCRdb's assignment of TRBD2 cannot be checked, as there is no DNA. Germline V gene sequence: CDR1 SGHVS, CDR2 FNYEAQ. The CDR3 has 16 residues. The CDR3 reads CASSFGTSGNLDEQFF.

The CDR3: CASSQDQGQDTDTQYF. The chain joins TRBV4-3 to TRBJ2-3; the TCRdb D gene call, TRBD1, has no DNA to confirm it. CDR1 is LGHNA and CDR2 is YSLEER in the germline V gene. The CDR3 totals 16 residues.

CDR3 sequence reads: CASSPGTTSYNEQFF. This sequence joins TRBV6-1 and TRBJ2-1; as DNA is missing, the TRBD2 call by TCRdb cannot be tested. This CDR3 has 15 amino acids. Germline values: CDR1 MNHNS, CDR2 SASEGT.

The chain couples TRBV6-4 to TRBJ2-1; absent DNA, TCRdb's TRBD2 call cannot be checked. The CDR3 extends over 17 amino acids. Per germline, CDR1 MRHNA and CDR2 SNTAGT. The CDR3 region is CASSDSLLAGAYNEQFF.

The chain has TRBV7-2 and TRBJ1-2; TCRdb reports TRBD1, a call that lacks DNA to check it against. CDR1 and CDR2 from the germline V gene are SGHTA and FQGNSA. The CDR3 sequence is 14 residues long. CDR3 residues: CASSSSGDGYGYTF. The full variable domain, rest sourced from reference TRBV7-2 and TRBJ1-2, is GAGVSQSPSNKVTEKGKDVELRCDPISGHTALYWYRQSLGQGLEFLIYFQGNSAPDKSGLPSDRFSAERTGGSVSTLTIQRTQQEDSAVYLCASSSSGDGYGYTFGSGTRLTVV.

The V gene is TRBV5-1, the J gene TRBJ1-5. This CDR3 has 13 amino acids. From germline, CDR1 is SGHRS and CDR2 YFSETQ. The CDR3 protein is CASSLGPGQPQHF.